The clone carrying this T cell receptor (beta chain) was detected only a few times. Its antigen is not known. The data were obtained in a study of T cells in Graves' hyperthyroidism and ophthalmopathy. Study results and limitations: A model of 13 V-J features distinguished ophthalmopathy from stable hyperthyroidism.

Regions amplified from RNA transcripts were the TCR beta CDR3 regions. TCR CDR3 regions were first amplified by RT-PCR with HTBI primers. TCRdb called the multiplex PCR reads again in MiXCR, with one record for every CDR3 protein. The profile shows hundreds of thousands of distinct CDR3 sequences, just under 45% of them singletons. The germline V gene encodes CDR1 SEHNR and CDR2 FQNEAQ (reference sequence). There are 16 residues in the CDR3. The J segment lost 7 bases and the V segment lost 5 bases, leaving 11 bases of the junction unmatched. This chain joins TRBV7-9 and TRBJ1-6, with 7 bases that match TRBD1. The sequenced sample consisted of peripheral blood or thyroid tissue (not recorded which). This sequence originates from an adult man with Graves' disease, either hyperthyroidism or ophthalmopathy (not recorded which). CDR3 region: CASSPRAGTANSPLHF. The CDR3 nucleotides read TGTGCCAGCAGCCCCCGGGCCGGGACAGCAAATTCACCCCTCCACTTT.